A selection of T cell receptor beta chains follows, all from one sample in a study of blood T cell repertoires in COVID-19. Method: immunoSEQ multiplex PCR; TCRdb's copy keeps in-frame clones and lacks some. The sample contains 150,000 to 200,000 clones, 78% of which appear only once. Specimen: PBMCs or T cells enriched from blood (not recorded which). These receptors originate from a woman between 50 and 59 years old who had recovered from COVID-19. Both conserved end residues are part of each CDR3. Fields, in order: J gene, clone size, V gene, D gene, CDR3 protein, CDR3 DNA. The D gene is left open where the match is weak. Not every row has a clone size; where given, it reads once, few, many or a size class.

j_call: TRBJ2-1
clone_size: -
v_call: TRBV4-1
d_call: TRBD2
cdr3_aa: CASSQAAGVANEQFF
cdr3_nt: TGCGCCAGCAGCCAAGCGGCGGGAGTCGCCAATGAGCAGTTCTTC

j_call: TRBJ2-1
clone_size: -
v_call: TRBV5-1
d_call: TRBD2
cdr3_aa: CASSSPSGRVNEQFF
cdr3_nt: TGCGCCAGCAGCTCCCCTAGCGGGAGAGTCAATGAGCAGTTCTTC

j_call: TRBJ2-2
clone_size: once
v_call: TRBV7-2
d_call: -
cdr3_aa: CASSLPYGPGELFF
cdr3_nt: TGTGCCAGCAGCCTACCCTATGGTCCCGGGGAGCTGTTTTTT

j_call: TRBJ1-3
clone_size: -
v_call: TRBV5-4
d_call: -
cdr3_aa: CASSAGQRNTIYF
cdr3_nt: TGTGCCAGCAGCGCCGGACAGCGAAACACCATATATTTT

j_call: TRBJ1-1
clone_size: -
v_call: TRBV5-6
d_call: -
cdr3_aa: CASSGDRAYNTEAFF
cdr3_nt: TGTGCCAGCAGCGGCGACAGAGCCTACAACACTGAAGCTTTCTTT

j_call: TRBJ1-1
clone_size: few
v_call: TRBV7-9
d_call: TRBD1
cdr3_aa: CASSLRQGMTEAFF
cdr3_nt: TGTGCCAGCAGCCTAAGACAGGGGATGACTGAAGCTTTCTTT

j_call: TRBJ2-7
clone_size: few
v_call: TRBV6-5
d_call: TRBD2
cdr3_aa: CASRPGLAGSYEQYF
cdr3_nt: TGTGCCAGCAGGCCGGGACTAGCAGGCTCCTACGAGCAGTACTTC

j_call: TRBJ2-7
clone_size: few
v_call: TRBV18
d_call: -
cdr3_aa: CASSPRTSIRAEQYF
cdr3_nt: TGTGCCAGCTCACCGCGGACCTCTATCAGGGCCGAGCAGTACTTC

j_call: TRBJ1-2
clone_size: -
v_call: TRBV28
d_call: -
cdr3_aa: CASSLGGYGYTF
cdr3_nt: TGTGCCAGCAGTTTAGGAGGTTATGGCTACACCTTC

j_call: TRBJ2-3
clone_size: -
v_call: TRBV7-3
d_call: TRBD2
cdr3_aa: CASSLGLAGPRDTQYF
cdr3_nt: TGTGCCAGCAGCCTGGGACTAGCGGGGCCGAGGGATACGCAGTATTTT

j_call: TRBJ2-1
clone_size: -
v_call: TRBV10-1
d_call: -
cdr3_aa: CASSESLPNEQFF
cdr3_nt: TGCGCCAGCAGTGAGTCCCTTCCGAATGAGCAGTTCTTC

j_call: TRBJ1-2
clone_size: -
v_call: TRBV24-1
d_call: TRBD1
cdr3_aa: CATSDPGQGNGYTF
cdr3_nt: TGTGCCACCAGTGATCCAGGACAGGGTAATGGCTACACCTTC

j_call: TRBJ2-3
clone_size: -
v_call: TRBV9
d_call: -
cdr3_aa: CASSLEGDTQYF
cdr3_nt: TGTGCCAGCTCCCTCGAGGGAGATACGCAGTATTTT

j_call: TRBJ2-1
clone_size: -
v_call: TRBV4-2
d_call: TRBD2
cdr3_aa: CASSQGQAGGNEQFF
cdr3_nt: TGTGCCAGCAGCCAAGGCCAAGCGGGAGGGAATGAGCAGTTCTTC

j_call: TRBJ2-7
clone_size: -
v_call: TRBV9
d_call: TRBD2
cdr3_aa: CASSVGSSGPYEQYF
cdr3_nt: TGTGCCAGCAGCGTAGGTTCTAGCGGGCCCTACGAGCAGTACTTC

j_call: TRBJ2-3
clone_size: -
v_call: TRBV7-9
d_call: TRBD2
cdr3_aa: CASSLATGAGTDTQYF
cdr3_nt: TGTGCCAGCAGCTTAGCGACGGGAGCGGGGACAGATACGCAGTATTTT

j_call: TRBJ1-6
clone_size: few
v_call: TRBV5-1
d_call: TRBD1
cdr3_aa: CASSPRDRANSPLHF
cdr3_nt: TGCGCCAGCAGCCCCCGGGACAGGGCGAATTCACCCCTCCACTTT

j_call: TRBJ2-1
clone_size: -
v_call: TRBV7-3
d_call: -
cdr3_aa: CASSLSLRLFYNEQFF
cdr3_nt: TGTGCCAGCAGCTTAAGCCTACGACTATTCTACAATGAGCAGTTCTTC

j_call: TRBJ1-4
clone_size: -
v_call: TRBV18
d_call: -
cdr3_aa: CASSPRRGWSEKLFF
cdr3_nt: TGTGCCAGCTCACCACGTAGAGGGTGGAGTGAAAAACTGTTTTTT

j_call: TRBJ2-1
clone_size: -
v_call: TRBV6-5
d_call: TRBD2
cdr3_aa: CASRSAGHEQFF
cdr3_nt: TGTGCCAGCAGGTCAGCGGGACATGAGCAGTTCTTC

j_call: TRBJ1-2
clone_size: -
v_call: TRBV6-2/TRBV6-3
d_call: TRBD1
cdr3_aa: CASSLGRGSYGYTF
cdr3_nt: TGTGCCAGCAGTTTGGGCAGGGGGTCCTATGGCTACACCTTC

j_call: TRBJ1-1
clone_size: -
v_call: TRBV13
d_call: -
cdr3_aa: CASHSGTMNTEAFF
cdr3_nt: TGTGCCAGCCACTCCGGGACAATGAACACTGAAGCTTTCTTT

j_call: TRBJ2-7
clone_size: once
v_call: TRBV6-5
d_call: TRBD2
cdr3_aa: CASSAGTSVTYEQYF
cdr3_nt: TGTGCCAGCAGCGCCGGGACTAGCGTAACCTACGAGCAGTACTTC

j_call: TRBJ1-2
clone_size: -
v_call: TRBV5-6
d_call: -
cdr3_aa: CASSSGPGGYGYTF
cdr3_nt: TGTGCCAGCAGCTCCGGACCCGGAGGCTATGGCTACACCTTC

j_call: TRBJ2-7
clone_size: -
v_call: TRBV7-6
d_call: TRBD2
cdr3_aa: CASSLNIPGLALSYEQYF
cdr3_nt: TGTGCCAGCAGCCTAAACATCCCGGGACTAGCTCTCTCCTACGAGCAGTACTTC

j_call: TRBJ2-7
clone_size: -
v_call: TRBV5-1
d_call: TRBD1
cdr3_aa: CASSTGQETYEQYF
cdr3_nt: TGCGCCAGCAGCACGGGACAGGAGACCTACGAGCAGTACTTC

j_call: TRBJ2-7
clone_size: -
v_call: TRBV7-9
d_call: TRBD2
cdr3_aa: CASSFTSAMDEQYF
cdr3_nt: TGTGCCAGCAGCTTTACTAGCGCGATGGACGAGCAGTACTTC